Listed below are T cell receptor beta chains from one sample, sequenced in a study of blood T cells in healthy people across ages. TCRdb re-analysed the 5' RACE reads in MiXCR, keeping a single row per CDR3 protein. Here the sample spans approximately 670,000 distinct CDR3 sequences, around 43% being singletons. The material sequenced was blood. These receptors originate from an elderly man in good health. Each CDR3 is given with its conserved first and last residue. D genes are given only for firm matches. Clone size is stated in some rows and not others, as once, few, many or a class when expanded.

V gene	clone size	D gene	J gene	CDR3 DNA	CDR3 protein
TRBV12-3/TRBV12-4	-	-	TRBJ1-5	TGTGCCAGCAGTTTAGCTGGAACCCAAGGCAATCAGCCCCAGCATTTT	CASSLAGTQGNQPQHF
TRBV20-1	-	-	TRBJ2-7	TGCAGGGCTAGAGGGCAGGGCTACGAGCAGTACTTC	CRARGQGYEQYF
TRBV28	few	-	TRBJ2-5	TGTGCCAGCAGTTTAGTCCACAGGGGAGGTATGGAGACCCAGTACTTC	CASSLVHRGGMETQYF
TRBV7-2	many	TRBD2	TRBJ2-7	TGTGCCAGCAGCTTAGCCCTGACTAGCGAGGCGTCCTACGAGCAGTACTTC	CASSLALTSEASYEQYF
TRBV21-1	few	-	TRBJ2-7	TGTGCCAGCAGCAAAGGTGGAACCCGGGACAGAGGCACCTACGAGCAGTACTTC	CASSKGGTRDRGTYEQYF
TRBV28	-	TRBD2	TRBJ2-7	TGTGCCAGCAGCCCCACGGGGCGAGCGGGAACCTACGAGCAGTACTTC	CASSPTGRAGTYEQYF
TRBV3-1	-	-	TRBJ2-7	TGTGCCAGCAGCCAAGATCTGGCAACCTTAACCTACGAGCAGTACTTC	CASSQDLATLTYEQYF
TRBV20-1	-	-	TRBJ1-5	TGCAGTGCTAGTTCCGGGGGCGCGTACCAGCCCCAGCATTTT	CSASSGGAYQPQHF
TRBV20-1	-	TRBD2	TRBJ2-1	TGCAGTGCTAGAGCTAGCGGGAGGCCTCTTGGCGACAATGAGCAGTTCTTC	CSARASGRPLGDNEQFF
TRBV11-2	-	-	TRBJ2-3	TGTGCCAGCAGCCAAACGGGGGGCAGCACAGATACGCAGTATTTT	CASSQTGGSTDTQYF
TRBV5-1	few	-	TRBJ1-1	TGCGCCAGCAGCTTGAAGGGGCCCGGTAGCACTGAAGCTTTCTTT	CASSLKGPGSTEAFF
TRBV20-1	-	TRBD2	TRBJ2-3	TGCAGTGCTAGAGATGCCAGCGGGGGGGTGGCAGATACGCAGTATTTT	CSARDASGGVADTQYF
TRBV4-3	few	-	TRBJ1-1	TGCGCCAGCAGCCAATCCTTGCTCGCAGGGCGTACTGAAGCTTTCTTT	CASSQSLLAGRTEAFF
TRBV7-2	few	TRBD1	TRBJ2-3	TGTGCCAGCAGCTTTCCAAGGACAGGGGGCACAGATACGCAGTATTTT	CASSFPRTGGTDTQYF
TRBV4-3	-	TRBD2	TRBJ2-7	TGCGCCAGCAGCCCGCCGGGACTAGCTTCCGAGCAGTACTTC	CASSPPGLASEQYF
TRBV7-2	few	TRBD1	TRBJ1-2	TGTGCCAGCAACCTGGACAGGAGCTACACCTTC	CASNLDRSYTF
TRBV10-1	many	-	TRBJ2-1	TGCGCCAGCAGTGTCCGCACGGGTGGGAACAATGAGCAGTTCTTC	CASSVRTGGNNEQFF
TRBV20-1	once	TRBD2	TRBJ2-3	TGCAGTGCTAGCATTTCGGACGGGGGGGCTTTAGGCACAGATACGCAGTATTTT	CSASISDGGALGTDTQYF
TRBV28	few	-	TRBJ2-7	TGTGCCAGCAGTCCCAGGGTACGCGAGCAGTACTTC	CASSPRVREQYF
TRBV7-9	-	TRBD2	TRBJ2-5	TGTGCCAGCAGCTCACCAGGGACTAGCGGGGTTACGAAGACCCAGTACTTC	CASSSPGTSGVTKTQYF
TRBV6-5	once	-	TRBJ1-2	TGTGCCGGCAGTGAGAGGACTAACTATGGCTACACCTTC	CAGSERTNYGYTF
TRBV6-1	once	-	TRBJ1-4	TGTGCCAGCAGTGAACAGGGACGAGATGGAAAACTGTTTTTT	CASSEQGRDGKLFF
TRBV12-5	-	TRBD2	TRBJ2-3	TGTGCTAGTGGTTTGGCCCGGGACTCGGGAGGAGATACGCAGTATTTT	CASGLARDSGGDTQYF
TRBV25-1	few	-	TRBJ2-7	TGTGCCAGCAGTGTTCGGGTAATCGAGGGGACCTACGAGCAGTACTTC	CASSVRVIEGTYEQYF
TRBV15	-	-	TRBJ1-1	TGTGCCACCAGCAGAGATCCGCAGAACACTGAAGCTTTCTTT	CATSRDPQNTEAFF
TRBV14	-	TRBD2	TRBJ2-7	TGTGCCAGCAGCTCACAGCCCGGACTAGCGAATGAGCAGTACTTC	CASSSQPGLANEQYF
TRBV4-2	-	-	TRBJ2-7	TGTGCCAGCAGCCAAGATACGACGAACTCCTACGAGCAGTACTTC	CASSQDTTNSYEQYF
TRBV7-2	few	-	TRBJ2-4	TGTGCCAGCAGCCCGCAACAGGTTTGGGACATTCAGTACTTC	CASSPQQVWDIQYF
TRBV28	-	TRBD2	TRBJ2-1	TGTGCCAGCAGTTTATCTTCGGCGGGAGGCCTTAATGAGCAGTTCTTC	CASSLSSAGGLNEQFF
TRBV9	few	TRBD2	TRBJ2-5	TGTGCCAGCAGCGCTAGACTAGCGGGGGCGGAAGAGACCCAGTACTTC	CASSARLAGAEETQYF
TRBV3-1	-	TRBD2	TRBJ2-7	TGTGCCAGCAGCCCACTAGCGGGAGGGCCGAGTGTGCAGTACTTC	CASSPLAGGPSVQYF
TRBV18	-	TRBD2	TRBJ2-5	TGTGGCAGCCCACATGCGGGGGGGACTCAAGAGACCCAGTACTTC	CGSPHAGGTQETQYF
TRBV27	-	TRBD2	TRBJ2-5	TGTGCCAGCAGTTTCCTCCCACCGGGACTAGCGGGGAAGGCGACCCAGTACTTC	CASSFLPPGLAGKATQYF
TRBV4-2	-	-	TRBJ2-6	TGTGCCAGCAGCCAAGACTCATCTGGGATCAAGTCTGGGGCCAACGTCCTGACTTTC	CASSQDSSGIKSGANVLTF
TRBV7-9	-	-	TRBJ2-1	TGTGCCAGCAGCTTCCCAGGGAATCGGTACAATGAGCAGTTCTTC	CASSFPGNRYNEQFF
TRBV5-1	-	-	TRBJ2-3	TGCGCCAGCAGCTTGGAACAGGATACGCAGTATTTT	CASSLEQDTQYF
TRBV6-5	many	-	TRBJ2-1	TGTGCCAGCATTTGGACGCCGTCCTACAATGAGCAGTTCTTC	CASIWTPSYNEQFF
TRBV7-9	-	-	TRBJ2-7	TGTGCCAGCAGCCCAATGATGGGGGGCCACGAGCAGTACTTC	CASSPMMGGHEQYF
TRBV6-4	few	TRBD2	TRBJ2-3	TGTGCCAGCAGTGACTCCCGGACTAGTACAGATACGCAGTATTTT	CASSDSRTSTDTQYF
TRBV24-1	-	TRBD1	TRBJ2-3	TGTGCCACCAGTGATTACAGGGGTGGGACAGATACGCAGTATTTT	CATSDYRGGTDTQYF
TRBV20-1	many	TRBD2	TRBJ2-3	TGCAGTGCTAGAGATGGGACTAGCGGGAGGGTCTCAGATACGCAGTATTTT	CSARDGTSGRVSDTQYF
TRBV6-6	-	-	TRBJ1-1	TGTGCCAGCCATTCACAGGGCGCGCCCACTGAAGCTTTCTTT	CASHSQGAPTEAFF
TRBV4-2	few	TRBD2	TRBJ2-2	TGTGCCAGCAGCCAAGCCGGGACTAGTAACACCGGGGAGCTGTTTTTT	CASSQAGTSNTGELFF
TRBV6-2/TRBV6-3	few	TRBD2	TRBJ2-3	TGTGCCAGCGTGGGACTAGCGGGACCCGATACGCAGTATTTT	CASVGLAGPDTQYF
TRBV25-1	-	-	TRBJ2-5	TGTGCCAGCAAAGACAGGGGAGGGGTGGGTGAGCAGTACTTC	CASKDRGGVGEQYF
TRBV11-2	-	-	TRBJ2-5	TGTGCCAGCAGCTTACTCAGGGTGGAAGAGACCCAGTACTTC	CASSLLRVEETQYF
TRBV20-1	-	-	TRBJ1-5	TGCAGTGCTAGAGATAACCGGGGCAACAATCAGCCCCAGCATTTT	CSARDNRGNNQPQHF
TRBV7-2	-	-	TRBJ2-5	TGTGCCAGCAGCTTACGTCTAGGCCCCATTAAAGAGACCCAGTACTTC	CASSLRLGPIKETQYF
TRBV4-3	many	-	TRBJ2-3	TGCGCCAGCAGCCAAGGGGCCGTTCCCCTTGATACGCAGTATTTT	CASSQGAVPLDTQYF
TRBV3-1	once	-	TRBJ1-4	TGTGCCAGCAGCCAAGTGTCTACAGCCCTTAATGAAAAACTGTTTTTT	CASSQVSTALNEKLFF
TRBV11-3	few	-	TRBJ1-1	TGTGCCAGCAGCGTAGAGCGTAACACTGAAGCTTTCTTT	CASSVERNTEAFF
TRBV28	many	TRBD2	TRBJ2-5	TGTGCCAGCTTTCTAGCGGGACAAGGGGAGACCCAGTACTTC	CASFLAGQGETQYF
TRBV7-9	-	-	TRBJ1-4	TGTGCCAACAGCTTGAGACAGGCTAATGAAAAACTGTTTTTT	CANSLRQANEKLFF
TRBV20-1	-	-	TRBJ2-2	TGCAGTGCTAGAGATTACGGCAGGGAAATTCGCGGGGAGCTGTTTTTT	CSARDYGREIRGELFF
TRBV7-9	-	TRBD2	TRBJ2-1	TGTGCCAGCAGCTTACTCTTTAGCGGGAGGGCCAGTGAGCAGTTCTTC	CASSLLFSGRASEQFF
TRBV7-8	-	-	TRBJ2-4	TGTGCCAGCAGGTCTGACAGTACCGGGGCCAAAAACATTCAGTACTTC	CASRSDSTGAKNIQYF